The clone carrying this TCR beta chain is large in the sample. V dropped 7 bases and J dropped 7 bases, with 19 bases sitting between them. This CDR3 region has 14 residues. The TRBV12-4/TRBJ1-2 clonotypes were amplified using barcode primers with ligated adaptors. TCRdb ran MiXCR on the multiplex PCR reads and lists one entry per CDR3 protein. The table lists 400 to 600 distinct CDR3 sequences, about 0.8% of them singletons. The receptor was isolated from a female donor with breast cancer. The rearrangement uses TRBV12-3 or TRBV12-4 and TRBJ1-2; maybe TRBD1 (6 bases). Sequenced sample: naive CD4+ T cells sorted from blood. Subset denoted: naive CD4+ T cells, CD4+CD45RA+CD25-. The CDR3 here is CASKSAGDLAGYTF. In DNA form, the CDR3 reads TGTGCCAGCAAATCGGCAGGGGATCTTGCTGGCTACACCTTC.